Listed here are 30 T cell receptor beta chains from one sample, sequenced in a study of blood T cell repertoires in COVID-19. TCRdb's copy holds only in-frame clones and misses some; the assay was immunoSEQ multiplex PCR. The profile shows approximately 140,000 clones, 84% of them singletons. The source material was peripheral blood. Receptors originate from an older man with acute or convalescent COVID-19.

On this clone itself: The sample has other DNA sequences that encode this CDR3 too. The chain links TRBV7-3 to TRBJ2-1, with a possible D match to TRBD2 (5 bases). CDR3 length: 15 residues. Germline V gene data show CDR1 as SGHTA and CDR2 as FQGTGA. V was clipped by 5 bases and J by 0 bases, with 11 bases between them. CDR3 in amino acids: CASSPRGSSYNEQFF. The CDR3 bases are TGTGCCAGCAGCCCCCGGGGAAGCTCCTACAATGAGCAGTTCTTC.

This clone has only one observation. The rearrangement links TRBV19 to TRBJ1-2, with D uncertain. Germline loops: CDR1 LNHDA, CDR2 SQIVND (reference sequence). V lost 5 bases, J lost 8 bases, and 24 bases lay in between. This CDR3 is 16 amino acids long. Here the CDR3 DNA reads TGTGCCAGTAGTTCCGCTCCGGGAGCTTCCGTCAGGGGCTACACCTTC. Its translation is CASSSAPGASVRGYTF.

This clone was seen a handful of times. The CDR3 DNA reads as TGCGCCAGCAGCCGACTAGCGGGACTTGATACGCAGTATTTT. Translated, it gives CASSRLAGLDTQYF. The J gene is TRBJ2-3, the V gene TRBV4-1; the match to TRBD2 covers 11 bases. The V and J ends lost 4 bases and 6 bases, in that order; junction bases with no gene match: 3. This CDR3 contains 14 residues. Germline loops: CDR1 MGHRA, CDR2 YSYEKL.

This chain joins TRBV3-1 (or the pseudogene TRBV3-2) and TRBJ1-1; tentative D call: TRBD1 (6 bases). The CDR3 loop spans 14 amino acids. V was shortened by 4 bases and J by 11 bases, with 20 bases between the two germline ends. The germline V gene encodes CDR1 LGHDT and CDR2 YNNKEL (reference sequence). The CDR3 DNA sequence: TGTGCCAGCAGCCGCGATGCGGGGGCGTTTTCCGCTTTCTTT. Translation: CASSRDAGAFSAFF.

The genes are TRBV7-8 and TRBJ2-2; 8 nucleotides match TRBD1. The CDR3 is 15 amino acids. V lost 4 bases and J lost 4; bases outside the gene matches: 5. Germline CDR1 SGHVS, CDR2 FQNEAQ. The CDR3 reads CASSSRQGPTGELFF. The CDR3 bases are TGTGCCAGCAGCTCACGACAGGGGCCCACCGGGGAGCTGTTTTTT. Supplemented by reference TRBV7-8 and TRBJ2-2, the full variable domain reads GAGVSQSPRYKVAKRGQDVALRCDPISGHVSLFWYQQALGQGPEFLTYFQNEAQLDKSGLPSDRFFAERPEGSVSTLKIQRTQQEDSAVYLCASSSRQGPTGELFFGEGSRLTVL.

The chain is built from TRBV28 and TRBJ2-1; the match to TRBD2 covers 14 bases. The trim removed 3 bases at V and 5 bases at J, leaving 3 bases unmatched. Germline CDR1 is MDHEN and CDR2 is SYDVKM. The length of the CDR3 is 16 residues. As DNA, the CDR3 is TGTGCCAGCAGTTTGTTGACTAGCGGGGGGGACAATGAGCAGTTCTTC. Its translation: CASSLLTSGGDNEQFF.

The chain uses TRBV5-8 and TRBJ1-2, with 9 positions matching TRBD1. V lost 2 bases, J lost 5 bases, and 1 base stayed unmatched. From germline, CDR1 is SGHTS and CDR2 YDEGEE. The CDR3 sequence is 13 residues long. CDR3 residues: CASSFGQGYGYTF. Here the CDR3 DNA reads TGTGCCAGCAGCTTTGGACAGGGGTATGGCTACACCTTC.

The chain couples TRBV7-2 to TRBJ2-3; D might be TRBD2 (5 bases). The CDR3 sequence is 15 residues long. Germline-derived CDR1 and CDR2 are SGHTA and FQGNSA. Trimming pared 4 bases from V and 2 bases from J, leaving 13 bases between. The CDR3 sequence: CASSSTGIYTDTQYF. The DNA for the CDR3 is TGTGCCAGCAGCTCCACGGGGATCTACACAGATACGCAGTATTTT.

The chain is built from TRBV11-2 and TRBJ1-2, with a tentative D call TRBD1 (6 bases). This CDR3 region has 16 residues. CDR1 and CDR2 (germline): SGHAT, FQNNGV. Trimming cost V 4 bases and J 0 bases, with 15 bases left between them. The CDR3 protein is CASSSSWAGANYGYTF. The CDR3 DNA reads TGTGCCAGCAGCTCGAGCTGGGCAGGGGCTAACTATGGCTACACCTTC. Full variable domain (rest looked up from reference TRBV11-2 and TRBJ1-2): EAGVAQSPRYKIIEKRQSVAFWCNPISGHATLYWYQQILGQGPKLLIQFQNNGVVDDSQLPKDRFSAERLKGVDSTLKIQPAKLEDSAVYLCASSSSWAGANYGYTFGSGTRLTVV.

The V and J genes are TRBV5-4 and TRBJ2-1; the D gene is possibly TRBD2 (6 bases). The CDR3 has 15 amino acids. Germline CDR1 and CDR2: SGHNT and YYREEE (reference sequence). Trimming shortened V by 0 bases and J by 3 bases, and 10 bases separated the two germline ends. In DNA form, the CDR3 reads TGTGCCAGCAGCTTGGTAGCTAGCGTCTACAATGAGCAGTTCTTC. Protein: CASSLVASVYNEQFF.

V usage is TRBV28 and J usage is TRBJ1-5; tentative D call: TRBD1 (5 bases). Germline CDR1 reads MDHEN; CDR2 reads SYDVKM. Between the trimmed V and J ends, which lost 6 bases and 5 bases, there was a span of 17 bases. The CDR3 runs to 15 residues. CDR3: CASRPTDGGYQPQHF. The CDR3 DNA follows: TGTGCCAGCAGACCGACGGATGGGGGGTATCAGCCCCAGCATTTT.

This clone was picked up a small number of times. A read error may produce the germline difference seen at one junction end. The chain combines TRBV7-7 with TRBJ2-7, with 8 bases fitting TRBD2. The germline V gene has CDR1 SSHAT and CDR2 FNYEAQ (reference sequence). The CDR3 sequence is 15 residues long. The CDR3 spells CASSGLSGILCEQYF. The CDR3 nucleotides are TGTGCTAGCAGCGGGCTTAGCGGGATACTTTGCGAGCAGTACTTC.

This sequence joins TRBV28 and TRBJ1-1; 7 nucleotides match TRBD1. Germline lookup yields CDR1 MDHEN and CDR2 SYDVKM. The V segment lost 4 bases and the J segment 4 bases; nucleotides outside the gene matches: 9. The CDR3 runs 15 residues. CDR3 loop: CASSSIPNRGTEAFF. For the CDR3, the DNA is TGTGCCAGCAGTTCTATTCCTAACAGGGGCACTGAAGCTTTCTTT.

This clone has just one count. V is TRBV7-2 and J is TRBJ2-3; TRBD2 agrees at 13 bases. The ends lost 5 bases at V and 6 bases at J; junction bases unmatched: 8. This CDR3 comprises 16 residues. CDR1 and CDR2 (germline): SGHTA, FQGNSA. DNA for the CDR3: TGTGCCAGCAGCCGGACTAGCGGGGGACGTGAGGATACGCAGTATTTT. It translates to CASSRTSGGREDTQYF.

The chain combines TRBV5-1 with TRBJ1-2; TRBD1 might be the D (6 bases). Looked up from germline, CDR1 is SGHRS and CDR2 is YFSETQ. CDR3 length: 13 residues. V gave up 5 bases and J gave up 2 bases, with 10 bases separating them. In DNA form, the CDR3 reads TGCGCCAGCAGTCCCGGACAGAACTATGGCTACACCTTC. It translates to CASSPGQNYGYTF. Full variable domain (remainder filled in from reference TRBV5-1 and TRBJ1-2): KAGVTQTPRYLIKTRGQQVTLSCSPISGHRSVSWYQQTPGQGLQFLFEYFSETQRNKGNFPGRFSGRQFSNSRSEMNVSTLELGDSALYLCASSPGQNYGYTFGSGTRLTVV.

This chain connects TRBV24-1 to TRBJ2-1; D may be TRBD2 (6 bases). Germline assignment: CDR1 KGHDR and CDR2 SFDVKD. The CDR3 runs 16 residues. With 3 bases removed from V and 9 bases from J, the gap between germline ends came to 20 bases. This CDR3 reads CATSDPAGPARSEQFF. The CDR3 DNA is TGTGCCACCAGTGATCCAGCGGGTCCCGCCCGTAGTGAGCAGTTCTTC.

V gene TRBV5-1 combines with J gene TRBJ2-5, with 9 bases lining up with TRBD1. CDR3 length: 15 amino acids. The J segment lost 5 bases and the V segment lost 0 bases, leaving 5 bases of the junction unmatched. Germline V CDR1 and CDR2: SGHRS, YFSETQ. CDR3 DNA sequence: TGCGCCAGCAGCTTGGGCCGAACAGGGGGCGAGACCCAGTACTTC. Translating it yields CASSLGRTGGETQYF.

The chain is built from TRBV5-8 and TRBJ1-5; 11 bases are shared with TRBD1. CDR3 size: 16 residues. Germline V CDR1 and CDR2: SGHTS, YDEGEE. With V trimmed by 4 bases and J by 2 bases, 5 bases remained unmatched. The DNA for the CDR3 is TGTGCCAGCAGCGCCTGGACAGGGGGCGGCAATCAGCCCCAGCATTTT. Translation gives CASSAWTGGGNQPQHF.

This rearrangement joins TRBV7-9 to TRBJ2-7; TRBD1 might be the D (7 bases). V shed 6 bases and J shed 6 bases, with 12 bases lying between them. Germline CDR1 and CDR2: SEHNR and FQNEAQ (reference sequence). The CDR3 has 12 amino acids. The chain's CDR3 is CASRTQGGEQYF. CDR3 in DNA: TGTGCCAGCAGGACCCAGGGGGGCGAGCAGTACTTC.

J is TRBJ1-2 and V is TRBV27; weak D call: TRBD1 (5 bases). V lost 3 bases and J 6 bases, leaving 11 bases between the germline ends. The CDR3 runs 13 residues. Per the germline V gene, CDR1 is MNHEY and CDR2 is SMNVEV (reference sequence). The CDR3 reads CASSFSGWNGYTF. In DNA, the CDR3 is TGTGCCAGCAGTTTTTCAGGGTGGAATGGCTACACCTTC.

The rearrangement uses TRBV10-3 and TRBJ1-1; 7 bases match TRBD1. The J segment lost 6 bases and the V segment lost 6 bases, leaving 10 bases of the junction unmatched. The CDR3 sequence is 14 residues long. Germline CDR1 is ENHRY and CDR2 is SYGVKD. CDR3 nucleotide sequence: TGTGCCATCAGCCCCTCGGGGACAGAATCTGAAGCTTTCTTT. Translated, it gives CAISPSGTESEAFF.

The chain has TRBV28 and TRBJ1-6; TRBD1 matches 7 bases. CDR1 and CDR2 (germline): MDHEN, SYDVKM. The length of the CDR3 is 12 residues. Trimming cost V 8 bases and J 9 bases; bases outside gene matches: 4. CDR3 region: CASWDSGSPLHF. The CDR3 DNA follows: TGTGCCAGCTGGGACAGCGGTTCACCCCTCCACTTT.

This clone has only one observation. The chain has TRBV9 and TRBJ2-3; TRBD2 matches 10 bases. The V segment lost 3 bases and the J segment 8 bases; nucleotides outside the gene matches: 6. In germline, CDR1 is SGDLS, CDR2 YYNGEE. The CDR3 loop spans 14 amino acids. CDR3 protein: CASSAESGRATQYF. The CDR3 DNA sequence: TGTGCCAGCAGCGCAGAAAGCGGGAGGGCTACGCAGTATTTT.

The chain is built from TRBV19 and TRBJ2-1; TRBD1 agrees at 9 bases. CDR3 length: 16 residues. J lost 6 bases, V lost 3 bases, and 9 bases had no gene match. The germline gives CDR1 LNHDA, CDR2 SQIVND (reference sequence). The CDR3 reads CASSIIGQGPINEQFF. CDR3 sequence (DNA): TGTGCCAGTAGTATCATCGGACAGGGGCCCATCAATGAGCAGTTCTTC.

The chain uses TRBV10-3 and TRBJ2-1, with 9 bases identical to TRBD2. Looked up from germline, CDR1 is ENHRY and CDR2 is SYGVKD. J gave up 0 bases and V 3 bases, and 24 bases lay outside the gene matches. The CDR3 spans 23 residues. CDR3 sequence: CAISEPYREQRGAHLFSYNEQFF. As DNA, the CDR3 is TGTGCCATCAGTGAACCGTACAGGGAACAGCGGGGGGCCCACCTCTTCTCCTACAATGAGCAGTTCTTC.

A single count supports this clone. The genes are TRBV9 and TRBJ1-1; 8 bases match TRBD1. Germline lookup yields CDR1 SGDLS and CDR2 YYNGEE. This CDR3 is 16 amino acids long. The trim removed 4 bases at V and 0 bases at J, leaving 8 bases unmatched. In nucleotides, the CDR3 is TGTGCCAGCAGCAGACAGGGGCGTCCGATGAACACTGAAGCTTTCTTT. As protein: CASSRQGRPMNTEAFF.

The V and J genes are TRBV6-2 or TRBV6-3 and TRBJ2-2; 14 nucleotides agree with TRBD2. The length of the CDR3 is 18 residues. Germline V CDR1 and CDR2: MNHEY, SVGEGT. With V trimmed by 0 bases and J by 0 bases, 0 bases remained unmatched. CDR3 residues: CASSYSTSGGANTGELFF. CDR3 DNA: TGTGCCAGCAGTTACTCGACTAGCGGGGGGGCGAACACCGGGGAGCTGTTTTTT.

The V gene is TRBV6-5, the J gene TRBJ2-7; 8 bases line up with TRBD2. Germline V gives CDR1 MNHEY, CDR2 SVGAGI. After removal of 4 bases from V and 2 bases from J, the junction contained 4 bases not matched to a gene. The CDR3 totals 14 residues. The chain's CDR3 is CASSFGLAPYEQYF. The CDR3 region has the DNA TGTGCCAGCAGTTTTGGACTAGCACCCTACGAGCAGTACTTC.

This clone was counted only a few times. The genes are TRBV28 and TRBJ2-7; 9 positions match TRBD1. After removal of 2 bases from V and 1 base from J, the junction contained 6 bases not matched to a gene. Germline assignment: CDR1 MDHEN and CDR2 SYDVKM. The CDR3 has 16 amino acids. CDR3 sequence: CASSLPGQGSSYEQYF. CDR3 sequence (DNA): TGTGCCAGCAGTTTACCCGGACAGGGGTCGTCCTACGAGCAGTACTTC.

This clone has just a few counts. The same CDR3 also results from other DNA sequences found in this sample. The V gene is TRBV19, the J gene TRBJ2-5; 9 bases match TRBD2. The CDR3 spans 14 residues. The ends lost 6 bases at V and 3 bases at J; junction bases unmatched: 5. From germline, CDR1 is LNHDA and CDR2 SQIVND (reference sequence). The CDR3 reads CASSRTSEKETQYF. DNA of the CDR3: TGTGCCAGTAGCCGGACTAGCGAAAAAGAGACCCAGTACTTC.